The 32 T cell receptor beta chains below all came from one sample that was sequenced in a study of blood T cell repertoires in COVID-19. TCRdb keeps only in-frame clones here, not all; method: immunoSEQ multiplex PCR. The table includes about 270,000 clones, roughly 85% detected once. Sequencing was performed on PBMCs or T cells enriched from blood (not recorded which). The receptors derive from a woman aged 45 to 65 with acute COVID-19.

The genes are TRBV29-1 and TRBJ1-2; 7 positions agree with TRBD1. Germline values: CDR1 SQVTM, CDR2 ANQGSEA. The V gene end was trimmed by 7 bases and the J gene end by 8 bases; junction bases not matched to a gene: 10. This CDR3 is 12 amino acids long. This CDR3 reads CSGEEPGGGYTF. The DNA of the CDR3 is TGCAGCGGCGAGGAGCCAGGGGGAGGCTACACCTTC.

The chain recombines TRBV5-1 with TRBJ2-5, with D possibly matching TRBD2 (5 bases). Trimming removed 5 bases at V and 5 bases at J, with 19 bases between. CDR1 SGHRS and CDR2 YFSETQ come from the germline V gene. This CDR3 comprises 15 residues. Here the CDR3 DNA reads TGCGCCAGCAGGTATGACGGAGGTCTGAGGGAGACCCAGTACTTC. It specifies CASRYDGGLRETQYF. Full variable domain (missing parts from reference TRBV5-1 and TRBJ2-5): KAGVTQTPRYLIKTRGQQVTLSCSPISGHRSVSWYQQTPGQGLQFLFEYFSETQRNKGNFPGRFSGRQFSNSRSEMNVSTLELGDSALYLCASRYDGGLRETQYFGPGTRLLVL.

The chain recombines TRBV6-4 with TRBJ2-3, with 7 bases aligning to TRBD1. CDR1 and CDR2 (germline): MRHNA, SNTAGT. The CDR3 sequence is 15 residues long. J lost 6 bases, V lost 3 bases, and 9 bases had no gene match. CDR3 nucleotides: TGTGCCAGCAGTGAAGGGGGCGGACGCGCGGATACGCAGTATTTT. It codes for CASSEGGGRADTQYF.

The chain uses TRBV19 and TRBJ2-1; the D gene is possibly TRBD1 (6 bases). CDR3 length: 15 amino acids. Germline values: CDR1 LNHDA, CDR2 SQIVND (reference sequence). V lost 2 bases and J 0 bases, leaving 8 bases between the germline ends. The CDR3 spells CASSIQGRSYNEQFF. DNA of the CDR3: TGTGCCAGTAGTATACAGGGGCGCTCCTACAATGAGCAGTTCTTC.

The V and J genes are TRBV7-2 and TRBJ2-5, with TRBD2 matching over 8 bases. The trim removed 8 bases at V and 4 bases at J, leaving 6 bases unmatched. The length of the CDR3 is 13 residues. Germline V CDR1 and CDR2: SGHTA, FQGNSA. The CDR3 DNA reads TGTGCCAGCTGGAGCGGGGGAGGAGAGACCCAGTACTTC. Translating gives CASWSGGGETQYF.

The V and J genes are TRBV5-1 and TRBJ2-5; 14 bases agree with TRBD2. CDR1 and CDR2 (germline): SGHRS, YFSETQ. CDR3 size: 17 residues. The trim removed 4 bases at V and 4 bases at J, leaving 9 bases unmatched. The CDR3 sequence is CASSTGLAGGRAETQYF. The CDR3 nucleotides read TGCGCCAGCAGCACCGGACTAGCGGGGGGCCGGGCAGAGACCCAGTACTTC. Using reference TRBV5-1 and TRBJ2-5 for the parts outside the CDR3, the full variable domain is KAGVTQTPRYLIKTRGQQVTLSCSPISGHRSVSWYQQTPGQGLQFLFEYFSETQRNKGNFPGRFSGRQFSNSRSEMNVSTLELGDSALYLCASSTGLAGGRAETQYFGPGTRLLVL.

The chain joins TRBV6-5 to TRBJ2-7; 9 positions match TRBD1. The CDR3 extends over 14 amino acids. Germline V lookup: CDR1 MNHEY, CDR2 SVGAGI. The trim removed 4 bases at V and 6 bases at J, leaving 7 bases unmatched. For the CDR3, the DNA is TGTGCCAGCAGTTGGAGTCAGGGACAGGGCGAGCAGTACTTC. Residues: CASSWSQGQGEQYF.

By share, this clone counts as medium-sized. This chain links TRBV27 with TRBJ2-2; TRBD2 matches 9 bases. Germline values: CDR1 MNHEY, CDR2 SMNVEV (reference sequence). The CDR3 loop spans 18 amino acids. V shed 6 bases and J 4 bases; nucleotides not matched to a gene: 15. The CDR3 coding sequence is TGTGCCAGCAGCCACTTTGGTGCGGCGGGGGGGCCCACCGGGGAGCTGTTTTTT. It translates to CASSHFGAAGGPTGELFF.

The CDR3 DNA sequence: TGTGCCAGCTCAACCCGGGAGGGGGCTAACTATGGCTACACCTTC. This sequence encodes CASSTREGANYGYTF. This chain uses TRBV18 with TRBJ1-2; tentative D call: TRBD1 (6 bases). Germline CDR1 is KGHSH and CDR2 is LQKENI. Trimming pared 5 bases from V and 0 bases from J, leaving 13 bases between. The CDR3 is 15 residues long.

The rearrangement joins TRBV19 to TRBJ1-4; D is possibly TRBD1 (6 bases). Germline CDR1 and CDR2: LNHDA and SQIVND (reference sequence). The CDR3 has 16 amino acids. V was pared by 6 bases and J by 0 bases, with 14 bases between. This CDR3 reads CASSRLGAATNEKLFF. The CDR3 DNA follows: TGTGCCAGTAGCCGCTTGGGGGCCGCAACTAATGAAAAACTGTTTTTT.

The J gene is TRBJ1-2, the V gene TRBV10-1; maybe TRBD1 (5 bases). This CDR3 is 14 amino acids long. The V end was cut by 6 bases, the J end by 4 bases, with 15 bases between. CDR1 is WNHNN, CDR2 SYGVQD, per germline (reference sequence). The CDR3 region has the DNA TGCGCCAGCAGCCCAGGGAAATGGGCCTATGGCTACACCTTC. It yields the protein CASSPGKWAYGYTF.

This chain links TRBV30 with TRBJ2-2, with a weak D call TRBD1 (6 bases). Germline CDR1 is GTSNPN and CDR2 is SVGIG (reference sequence). The CDR3 consists of 14 residues. Trimming pared 4 bases from V and 0 bases from J, leaving 9 bases between. For the CDR3, the DNA is TGTGCCTGGAAGGGACACCCGAACACCGGGGAGCTGTTTTTT. Its protein is CAWKGHPNTGELFF.

The chain combines TRBV7-2 with TRBJ2-5; TRBD2 matches at 11 bases. After removal of 1 base from V and 5 bases from J, the junction contained 15 bases not matched to a gene. The CDR3 runs to 19 residues. Germline CDR1 is SGHTA and CDR2 is FQGNSA. The DNA for the CDR3 is TGTGCCAGCAGCTTAGTAGTTGGACTAGCGGGTTGGGCGGGGGAGACCCAGTACTTC. This encodes CASSLVVGLAGWAGETQYF.

This clone was picked up one time. The chain employs TRBV6-2 or TRBV6-3 and TRBJ1-1, with TRBD1 matching over 10 bases. The germline V gene has CDR1 MNHEY and CDR2 SVGEGT. The length of the CDR3 is 14 residues. Trimming removed 0 bases from V and 12 bases from J; junction bases left unmatched: 7. CDR3 sequence reads: CASSYSRDRGSSFF. The CDR3 DNA reads TGTGCCAGCAGTTACTCCCGGGACAGGGGAAGTTCTTTCTTT.

The rearrangement links TRBV7-8 to TRBJ1-5; possibly TRBD1 for D (6 bases). V lost 4 bases and J 0 bases, leaving 13 bases between the germline ends. Germline lookup yields CDR1 SGHVS and CDR2 FQNEAQ. CDR3 length: 16 amino acids. CDR3 in DNA: TGTGCCAGCAGCTCAGGGAGGGGGTATAGCAATCAGCCCCAGCATTTT. Translated, it gives CASSSGRGYSNQPQHF.

This chain connects TRBV5-1 to TRBJ2-1; 8 positions agree with TRBD1. Germline values: CDR1 SGHRS, CDR2 YFSETQ. The V and J ends lost 4 bases and 6 bases, in that order; junction bases with no gene match: 9. This CDR3 is built from 15 residues. DNA for the CDR3: TGCGCCAGCAGCACCGGGACAGGTTTGGGCAATGAGCAGTTCTTC. Amino acid sequence: CASSTGTGLGNEQFF.

The chain links TRBV20-1 to TRBJ2-5; 12 nucleotides line up with TRBD2. Per germline, CDR1 DFQATT and CDR2 SNEGSKA (reference sequence). V lost 3 bases, J lost 4 bases, and 3 bases stayed unmatched. The length of the CDR3 is 14 residues. CDR3 loop: CSASKLAGGETQYF. Here the CDR3 DNA reads TGCAGTGCTAGTAAACTAGCGGGGGGAGAGACCCAGTACTTC.

The chain uses TRBV28 and TRBJ1-5, with 9 bases lining up with TRBD1. The CDR3 consists of 17 residues. V gave up 4 bases and J gave up 3 bases; unmatched junction bases: 10. The V gene's germline CDR1 is MDHEN and CDR2 SYDVKM. The CDR3 loop is CASSWGDRVAHNQPQHF. Here the CDR3 DNA reads TGTGCCAGCAGTTGGGGGGACAGGGTAGCTCACAATCAGCCCCAGCATTTT.

The chain combines TRBV3-1 (or the pseudogene TRBV3-2) with TRBJ2-2; 8 bases agree with TRBD1. With V trimmed by 1 base and J by 3 bases, 7 bases remained unmatched. This CDR3 spans 17 amino acids. CDR1 LGHDT and CDR2 YNNKEL come from the germline V gene (reference sequence). Written as DNA, the CDR3 is TGTGCCAGCAGCCAAGCAGGGGCAGGGGGCCACACCGGGGAGCTGTTTTTT. Translated: CASSQAGAGGHTGELFF.

This clone was counted a few times. The rearrangement joins TRBV27 to TRBJ1-5; 9 bases align to TRBD1. CDR1 is MNHEY, CDR2 SMNVEV, per germline (reference sequence). V lost 5 bases, J lost 6 bases, and 14 bases stayed unmatched. The CDR3 runs to 17 residues. As DNA, the CDR3 is TGTGCCAGCAGTCCTACCGCCGGGACAGGGCCGAGTCAGCCCCAGCATTTT. Its protein is CASSPTAGTGPSQPQHF.

V usage is TRBV6-2 or TRBV6-3 and J usage is TRBJ1-3; 7 nucleotides align to TRBD1. The ends lost 5 bases at V and 0 bases at J; junction bases unmatched: 4. The CDR3 is made up of 15 amino acids. CDR1 MNHEY and CDR2 SVGEGT come from the germline V gene. The CDR3 loop reads CASSRTGSSGNTIYF. CDR3 DNA sequence: TGTGCCAGCAGTCGGACAGGTTCCTCTGGAAACACCATATATTTT.

This clone showed up just a few times. DNA for the CDR3: TGTGCCAGCAGCCCGCCGGGGGGCGCGGATTACGAGCAGTACTTC. Translation: CASSPPGGADYEQYF. J is TRBJ2-7 and V is TRBV28; the D gene is possibly TRBD2 (7 bases). The CDR3 runs to 15 residues. Germline lookup yields CDR1 MDHEN and CDR2 SYDVKM. The V and J ends lost 6 bases and 4 bases respectively, with 19 bases between them.

The rearrangement links TRBV12-3 or TRBV12-4 to TRBJ2-5, with D unresolved. V lost 5 bases and J lost 3, with 7 bases in between. CDR3 length: 12 residues. DNA for the CDR3: TGTGCCAGCAGTCCCTTCGAAGAGACCCAGTACTTC. Translation gives CASSPFEETQYF.

J is TRBJ1-1 and V is TRBV5-1; D gene ambiguous. Germline loops: CDR1 SGHRS, CDR2 YFSETQ. This CDR3 contains 15 residues. With 1 base removed from V and 0 bases from J, the gap between germline ends came to 10 bases. The CDR3 sequence: CASSLNAGLNTEAFF. As DNA, the CDR3 is TGCGCCAGCAGCTTGAATGCGGGCCTGAACACTGAAGCTTTCTTT.

This clone has only one observation. V and J are TRBV11-2 and TRBJ1-1; TRBD1 agrees at 8 bases. After removal of 0 bases from V and 6 bases from J, the junction contained 9 bases not matched to a gene. Germline lookup yields CDR1 SGHAT and CDR2 FQNNGV. The CDR3 totals 16 residues. The CDR3 loop is CASSLESGGRVAEAFF. In DNA, the CDR3 is TGTGCCAGCAGCTTAGAGTCAGGGGGCAGGGTAGCTGAAGCTTTCTTT.

The chain uses TRBV4-3 and TRBJ2-7; 9 bases are a match to TRBD1. Trimming at V came to 0 bases and at J to 3 bases, leaving 12 bases not matched to a gene. Germline CDR1 and CDR2: LGHNA and YSLEER. This CDR3 region has 18 residues. The CDR3 loop reads CASSQDLLGTGFDYEQYF. The DNA for the CDR3 is TGCGCCAGCAGCCAAGACCTCCTCGGGACAGGGTTCGACTACGAGCAGTACTTC.

The CDR3 is CASSQGTSGGAYEQYF. CDR3 bases: TGTGCCAGCTCACAAGGGACTAGCGGGGGGGCGTACGAGCAGTACTTC. The chain joins TRBV18 to TRBJ2-7, with 16 bases that match TRBD2. Germline CDR1 is KGHSH and CDR2 is LQKENI. The CDR3 runs to 16 residues. Unmatched junction bases numbered 4, after V lost 4 bases and J lost 4 bases.

Only a few counts were recorded for this clone. The chain is built from TRBV19 and TRBJ2-2, with 8 bases identical to TRBD1. This CDR3 region has 15 residues. V was pared by 8 bases and J by 1 base, with 6 bases of the junction left unmatched. The germline V gene encodes CDR1 LNHDA and CDR2 SQIVND (reference sequence). CDR3 nucleotide sequence: TGTGCCAGTCGGGACAGGCCCCTGAACACCGGGGAGCTGTTTTTT. This encodes CASRDRPLNTGELFF.

This chain links TRBV29-1 with TRBJ1-1; 11 bases map to TRBD1. V was pared by 1 base and J by 5 bases, with 0 bases of the junction left unmatched. Germline V gives CDR1 SQVTM, CDR2 ANQGSEA. This CDR3 contains 13 residues. The CDR3: CSVEGDRGTEAFF. CDR3 DNA sequence: TGCAGCGTTGAAGGGGACAGGGGGACTGAAGCTTTCTTT.

This clone has only a few counts. The chain is built from TRBV6-4 and TRBJ2-2; TRBD1 matches 7 bases. Trimming removed 3 bases from V and 4 bases from J; junction bases left unmatched: 2. Germline CDR1 and CDR2: MRHNA and SNTAGT. This CDR3 region has 14 residues. CDR3 coding DNA: TGTGCCAGCAGTGATCGGGACAGCACCGGGGAGCTGTTTTTT. Amino acids: CASSDRDSTGELFF.

The chain links TRBV4-1 to TRBJ1-1; the D gene is possibly TRBD1 (5 bases). CDR1 and CDR2 from the germline V gene are MGHRA and YSYEKL. V shed 0 bases and J shed 5 bases, with 13 bases lying between them. This CDR3 has 15 amino acids. For the CDR3, the DNA is TGCGCCAGCAGCCAAGAAAGTGGCAGGGTGACTGAAGCTTTCTTT. Translated: CASSQESGRVTEAFF.

This chain links TRBV7-2 with TRBJ2-5; 9 nucleotides agree with TRBD1. CDR3 size: 15 residues. CDR1 is SGHTA and CDR2 is FQGNSA in the germline V gene. The V gene end was trimmed by 8 bases and the J gene end by 5 bases; junction bases not matched to a gene: 12. CDR3 bases: TGTGCCAGCCGTCAAGGGGGCACAGGGGGCGAGACCCAGTACTTC. It encodes CASRQGGTGGETQYF.